The subject of this entry is one TCR beta chain. The clone's antigen remains unknown. No base quality values were provided; no much bigger clone lies one nucleotide off. CDR1 and CDR2 are drawn from the germline V gene: MNHNS, SASEGT. V lost 8 bases and J lost 0 bases, and the count of bases not matched to a germline gene is 6. The CDR3 measures 15 amino acids from cysteine to phenylalanine. Kept here is only the CDR3 DNA, which spans 45 bases and is read in frame from base 1. This entry is derived from a study of OX40 agonist ivuxolimab in advanced cancers. About the study as a whole: Ivuxolimab was a fully human IgG2 agonistic monoclonal antibody targeting the costimulatory receptor OX40 (CD134). Intravenous ivuxolimab was administered to patients every 2 weeks at six dose levels: 0.01, 0.1, 0.3, 1.5, 3 and 10 mg/kg. Of the approximately 50 dose-escalation patients, hepatocellular carcinoma was present in around 20, melanoma in approximately 15, renal cell carcinoma in 9 and head and neck cancer in 9. In the dose-escalation cohort, nearly 85% of patients were male, and the mean age was roughly 60 years with a range of about 20 to 90. Patients were allowed to have had prior anti-PD-1, anti-PD-L1 or anti-CTLA-4 therapy, and around 40% of the dose-escalation patients had previously received checkpoint inhibitors. Partial responses were achieved by three dose-escalation patients, of whom one had hepatocellular carcinoma and two had cutaneous melanoma. Peripheral TCRbeta sequencing was intended to test whether TCR sequence diversity was altered and clonal T-cell expansion was caused by ivuxolimab. The paper reports the monotherapy dose-escalation portion (N ≈ 52 patients) of the phase I ivuxolimab trial. Here is what the overall study found, with its caveats: In the 0.1-3.0 mg/kg groups, partial responders had among the lowest normalized peripheral clonal expansion, particularly in CD8+ T cells. At doses of 0.1 to 3.0 mg/kg, clonal expansion of both CD4+ and CD8+ T cells in blood was seen between baseline and week 6. On average, CD8+ T cells showed more expanded clones than CD4+ T cells after ivuxolimab. The antigen specificity of the clonally expanded peripheral T cells was not determined. Low levels of normalized T-cell clonal expansion were also seen in some patients who did not respond.

The trial excluded patients who had a history of autoimmune disease or were on systemic immunosuppression. Peripheral blood for TCR sequencing was drawn from every dose cohort at baseline, at cycle 4 day 1 and at cycle 7 day 1. The samples were taken from a phase I, first-in-human, multicenter, open-label dose-escalation trial of ivuxolimab. Adults with locally advanced or metastatic melanoma, renal cell carcinoma, hepatocellular carcinoma or head and neck squamous cell carcinoma were enrolled in the trial. Before TCR sequencing, CD4+ T cells and CD8+ T cells from peripheral blood were sorted into separate populations. Genomic DNA was extracted from sorted cells for sequencing of the TCRbeta CDR3 region. TCRbeta CDR3 regions were sequenced using the immunoSEQ Assay. As stored in TCRdb, this immuneACCESS dataset retains in-frame rearrangements with V and J assigned. A fraction of the clones does not appear; measured against another copy, unresolved V genes explain less than half of the discrepancy, and the remainder lacks a known reason. The sample yields tens of thousands of clones; approximately 80% were counted once. The ten largest make up approximately 12% of the sample.

The chain couples TRBV6-1 to TRBJ2-1, with 8 bases in between that match TRBD2. The sequencing used CD4+ or CD8+ T cells sorted from blood, collected in a trial of the OX40 agonist ivuxolimab. The TCR comes from an adult with an advanced solid tumor such as melanoma, head and neck, liver or kidney cancer. The DNA sequence reads TGTGCCAGCGGGGGGGGGACTAGCTCCTACAATGAGCAGTTCTTC. Its protein is CASGGGTSSYNEQFF.